These T cell receptor beta chains were read from a single sample in a study of PD-1 blockade in classical Hodgkin lymphoma. Profiled with immunoSEQ multiplex PCR; TCRdb holds only in-frame clones, not every one. The sample yields tens of thousands of clones, about two thirds seen once. Material: peripheral blood mononuclear cells (PBMCs), obtained at baseline. The receptors originated from a human donor with classical Hodgkin lymphoma. Both conserved end residues are part of each CDR3. The order of the fields is J gene, V gene, clone size, D gene, CDR3 protein, CDR3 DNA. The D gene is left open where the match is weak. The size entry is marked missing in some rows and otherwise reads once, few, many or a size class.

>TRBJ2-2|TRBV5-1|-|TRBD1
CASSLGDREYRELFF
TGCGCCAGCAGCTTGGGGGACAGGGAATACCGGGAGCTGTTTTTT
>TRBJ1-1|TRBV5-1|-|-
CASSLNGDTEAFF
TGCGCCAGCAGCTTGAACGGGGACACTGAAGCTTTCTTT
>TRBJ2-2|TRBV10-1|-|-
CASQGGGGELFF
TGCGCCAGCCAGGGGGGGGGCGGGGAGCTGTTTTTT
>TRBJ2-2|TRBV2|-|TRBD2
CARSTSGGTPNTGELFF
TGTGCCAGATCGACTAGCGGGGGCACTCCGAACACCGGGGAGCTGTTTTTT
>TRBJ2-1|TRBV5-1|-|-
CASSLNLDNEQFF
TGCGCCAGCAGCTTGAATTTGGACAATGAGCAGTTCTTC
>TRBJ1-5|TRBV6-1|-|-
CASSPDIGNQPQHF
TGTGCCAGCAGTCCCGACATAGGCAATCAGCCCCAGCATTTT
>TRBJ2-2|TRBV4-3|-|-
CASSQPPSGGNTGELFF
TGCGCCAGCAGCCAACCCCCAAGCGGAGGGAACACCGGGGAGCTGTTTTTT
>TRBJ2-2|TRBV6-5|many|TRBD1
CASSYEFPGQAGELFF
TGTGCCAGCAGTTACGAATTTCCCGGACAGGCCGGGGAGCTGTTTTTT
>TRBJ1-2|TRBV29-1|-|-
CSVDLGYTF
TGCAGCGTTGATTTAGGCTACACCTTC
>TRBJ1-6|TRBV27|-|-
CASSLSRDNSPLHF
TGTGCCAGCAGTTTATCTCGGGACAATTCACCCCTCCACTTT